The sequence of this T cell receptor (beta chain) was determined in a study of OX40 agonist ivuxolimab in advanced cancers. CDR1 is SNHLY, CDR2 FYNNEI, per germline. Trimming cost V 3 bases and J 6 bases, with 12 bases left between them. The CDR3 spans 14 residues. Sequenced by immunoSEQ multiplex PCR; TCRdb stores in-frame clones only, minus some. The table shows under 85,000 clones, with roughly 87% occurring only once. Material: CD4+ or CD8+ T cells sorted from blood, obtained in a trial of the OX40 agonist ivuxolimab. This sequence was found in an adult with an advanced solid tumor such as melanoma, head and neck, liver or kidney cancer. The chain couples TRBV2 to TRBJ2-1; D uncertain. For the CDR3, the DNA is TGTGCCAGCAGTGAGGGCCTAGTGATCAATGAGCAGTTCTTC. Translating gives CASSEGLVINEQFF.